These 3 T cell receptor beta chains were sequenced from one sample in a study of blood T cell repertoires in COVID-19. Repertoires were generated with immunoSEQ multiplex PCR, while TCRdb's copy carries only in-frame clones and drops some. Of about 200,000 clones listed, approximately 90% were seen once; the top ten hold 2% to 2.5%. The sequenced sample consisted of peripheral blood. The origin of the receptors is a man aged 25 to 45 who had recovered from COVID-19.

This clone was counted once. The chain recombines TRBV5-4 with TRBJ2-7, with D maybe TRBD1 (6 bases). The length of the CDR3 is 13 residues. V shed 4 bases and J shed 6 bases, with 14 bases lying between them. Germline CDR1 SGHNT, CDR2 YYREEE (reference sequence). The CDR3 protein is CASSLIQGAEQYF. The CDR3 DNA is TGTGCCAGCAGCCTGATACAGGGCGCCGAGCAGTACTTC.

The V and J genes are TRBV2 and TRBJ2-5; TRBD2 is a possible D gene (6 bases). V lost 3 bases and J 5 bases, leaving 19 bases between the germline ends. The CDR3 extends over 16 amino acids. Germline V gene sequence: CDR1 SNHLY, CDR2 FYNNEI. CDR3 region: CASSEPELALGETQYF. CDR3 nucleotide sequence: TGTGCCAGCAGTGAGCCTGAACTAGCCCTGGGCGAGACCCAGTACTTC.

This clone rates as medium-sized. The chain employs TRBV14 and TRBJ2-3, with 7 bases lining up with TRBD2. Germline CDR1 is SGHDN and CDR2 is FVKESK. J lost 1 base, V lost 7 bases, and 8 bases had no gene match. CDR3 length equals 15 residues. In nucleotides, the CDR3 is TGTGCCAGCACCCGTTTCAGCGGGGGCACAGATACGCAGTATTTT. Its translation: CASTRFSGGTDTQYF.